This TCR beta chain was identified during a study of blood T cell repertoires in COVID-19. The method was immunoSEQ multiplex PCR; TCRdb's version includes in-frame clones alone and lacks a portion of them. The sample has more than 95,000 clones, about 88% seen once. Germline V lookup: CDR1 SGHKS, CDR2 YYEKEE (reference sequence). This CDR3 has 15 amino acids. With respect to this clone: Compared with germline, one end of the junction differs, possibly owing to a read error.

The receptor's source is a human donor in a cohort sampled during active COVID-19. The material sequenced was peripheral blood. V is TRBV5-5 and J is TRBJ2-7; a weak D match, TRBD2 (7 bases). The CDR3 reads CARSWGGPGAGEQYF. DNA for the CDR3: TGTGCCCGCAGCTGGGGGGGACCGGGGGCGGGGGAGCAGTACTTC.